This T cell receptor (beta chain) was captured by sequencing in a study of blood T cells in healthy people across ages. Extracted total RNA amounted to at least 5.5 micrograms for each sample. The table lists this clonotype with a few counts. Through a sample-barcoded 5' primer and a J-beta primer mix, a second PCR was run for roughly 6 to 12 cycles. In TCRdb, the 5' RACE reads were re-called with MiXCR into one record per CDR3 protein. The top ten clones hold around 16% of a sample with just under 900,000 distinct CDR3 sequences, under 35% of them seen once. The material sequenced was blood. The TCR originated in a woman aged 80 or over in good health.

The CDR3 here is CASRPLDSKIGKLFF. CDR3 nucleotide sequence: TGTGCCAGCAGACCCTTGGACAGCAAAATTGGAAAACTGTTTTTT. The gene calls are TRBV12-3 or TRBV12-4 and TRBJ1-4; perhaps TRBD1 as D (6 bases). The CDR3 consists of 15 residues. V shed 6 bases and J shed 10 bases, with 21 bases lying between them.